One T cell receptor (beta chain) is described in this entry. Its specificity is unknown. Profiled with immunoSEQ multiplex PCR; TCRdb holds only in-frame clones, not every one. This table holds under 95,000 clones, roughly 90% found once. The data are from a study of T cell responses to AZD1222 COVID-19 vaccine. Whole-study findings and limits: Spike was spanned by vaccine-associated CD4 TCRs, which were dominant at 160-218 and 743-854. The donors showed a predominance of white British ancestry and of females, with possible underestimation of clonal diversity.

V was clipped by 0 bases and J by 2 bases, with 9 bases between them. Germline V lookup: CDR1 MNHNY, CDR2 SVGAGI (reference sequence). CDR3 size: 15 residues. Specimen: peripheral blood, collected on day 0 of AZD1222 vaccination. The chain has TRBV6-6 and TRBJ2-3; D is ambiguous. This sequence originates from an adult in good health. CDR3 bases: TGTGCCAGCAGTTACTCGAACCACCCCACAGATACGCAGTATTTT. Encoded protein: CASSYSNHPTDTQYF.